The 23 T cell receptor beta chains presented below share a single source sample, sequenced in a study of blood T cell repertoires in COVID-19 (TCRdb year 2020). Libraries came from the immunoSEQ multiplex PCR assay. TCRdb limited this immuneACCESS table to in-frame rearrangements with V and J called. A share of clones is missing; checked studies link under half to unresolved V genes, and the rest is unexplained. This sample has roughly 230,000 clones in its table, and 82% of those were observed once. Less than 4% of the sample comes from the top ten. Sequencing was performed on peripheral blood. All receptors come from a woman of 80 years or more with acute or convalescent COVID-19.

The chain joins TRBV5-1 to TRBJ1-2, with D hard to call. V lost 0 bases, J lost 0 bases, and 6 bases lay in between. There are 14 residues in the CDR3. CDR1 SGHRS and CDR2 YFSETQ come from the germline V gene. CDR3 loop: CASSLERANYGYTF. The CDR3, as DNA: TGCGCCAGCAGCTTGGAGAGAGCTAACTATGGCTACACCTTC.

The rearrangement uses TRBV9 and TRBJ1-5; D possibly corresponds to TRBD1 (6 bases). CDR3 length: 14 residues. Germline values: CDR1 SGDLS, CDR2 YYNGEE. V shed 4 bases and J shed 1 base, with 9 bases lying between them. The CDR3 nucleotides are TGTGCCAGCAGCAAGGGGGTGAGCAATCAGCCCCAGCATTTT. Its protein product is CASSKGVSNQPQHF.

The genes are TRBV11-2 and TRBJ2-5; possible D gene TRBD1, 5 bases. The ends were cut back, 1 base at V and 2 bases at J, with 8 bases in the middle. The V gene's germline CDR1 is SGHAT and CDR2 FQNNGV. The CDR3 runs 14 residues. CDR3 nucleotide sequence: TGTGCCAGCAGCTTAGTCACAGGACAAGAGACCCAGTACTTC. Residues: CASSLVTGQETQYF.

The chain is built from TRBV5-1 and TRBJ2-7, with TRBD2 matching 11 bases. The CDR3 sequence is 16 residues long. V was clipped by 4 bases and J by 1 base; unmatched bases: 7. The germline V gene encodes CDR1 SGHRS and CDR2 YFSETQ. The CDR3 DNA follows: TGCGCCAGCAGCCAGATGACTAGCGGGGTGTCCTACGAGCAGTACTTC. Translated, it gives CASSQMTSGVSYEQYF.

A note on this clone: Other nucleotide sequences in the sample specify the same CDR3. The chain couples TRBV5-1 to TRBJ2-7; 8 positions match TRBD1. The CDR3 sequence is 14 residues long. The J segment lost 0 bases and the V segment lost 5 bases, leaving 4 bases of the junction unmatched. The germline V gene has CDR1 SGHRS and CDR2 YFSETQ. The CDR3 is CASSSTGGSYEQYF. The CDR3 coding sequence is TGCGCCAGCAGTTCTACAGGGGGCTCCTACGAGCAGTACTTC. The full variable domain, its missing parts supplied by reference TRBV5-1 and TRBJ2-7, is KAGVTQTPRYLIKTRGQQVTLSCSPISGHRSVSWYQQTPGQGLQFLFEYFSETQRNKGNFPGRFSGRQFSNSRSEMNVSTLELGDSALYLCASSSTGGSYEQYFGPGTRLTVT.

The V call is TRBV5-1, the J call TRBJ2-5; 8 bases line up with TRBD1. In germline, CDR1 is SGHRS, CDR2 YFSETQ. This CDR3 is built from 14 residues. The V and J ends lost 2 bases and 3 bases, in that order; junction bases with no gene match: 3. The CDR3 nucleotides are TGCGCCAGCAGCTTAAACAGGGGGGAAGAGACCCAGTACTTC. This translates into CASSLNRGEETQYF.

The chain employs TRBV18 and TRBJ1-6, with 10 bases fitting TRBD1. Trimming removed 2 bases from V and 8 bases from J; junction bases left unmatched: 3. There are 15 residues in the CDR3. Per germline, CDR1 KGHSH and CDR2 LQKENI. The CDR3 protein is CASSPTGTGDSPLHF. CDR3 nucleotide sequence: TGTGCCAGCTCACCAACCGGGACAGGGGATTCACCCCTCCACTTT.

This clone occurred a few times. The chain couples TRBV5-4 to TRBJ1-6; 11 nucleotides line up with TRBD1. The V gene's germline CDR1 is SGHNT and CDR2 YYREEE (reference sequence). This CDR3 is 16 amino acids long. With 0 bases clipped from V and 8 bases from J, the junction kept 4 bases outside the gene matches. CDR3 sequence reads: CASSLAGQGGYSPLHF. The CDR3 nucleotides read TGTGCCAGCAGCTTGGCGGGACAGGGGGGGTATTCACCCCTCCACTTT.

This chain links TRBV15 with TRBJ1-2; D gene unclear. The CDR3 extends over 14 amino acids. Trimming took 0 bases from V and 6 from J, leaving 11 bases between them. The V gene's germline CDR1 is LNHNV and CDR2 YYDKDF (reference sequence). The CDR3 nucleotides read TGTGCCACCAGCAGAGAGATAGTGGTGAATGGCTACACCTTC. Translation: CATSREIVVNGYTF.

The chain carries TRBV7-2 and TRBJ2-5; 15 bases are shared with TRBD2. This CDR3 region has 16 residues. J lost 1 base, V lost 3 bases, and 0 bases had no gene match. Germline values: CDR1 SGHTA, CDR2 FQGNSA. CDR3 sequence: CASSLGLAGGQETQYF. The CDR3 region has the DNA TGTGCCAGCAGCTTGGGACTAGCGGGGGGCCAAGAGACCCAGTACTTC.

V and J are TRBV5-1 and TRBJ1-2; no clear D. Trimming pared 0 bases from V and 7 bases from J, leaving 10 bases between. The CDR3 loop spans 13 amino acids. The germline gives CDR1 SGHRS, CDR2 YFSETQ. CDR3 in DNA: TGCGCCAGCAGCTTGGTGGGTGCGGCTGGCTACACCTTC. Amino acids: CASSLVGAAGYTF.

Remarks on this clone: Compared with germline, one end of the junction differs, possibly owing to a read error. The chain has TRBV7-7 and TRBJ2-5; 7 bases fit TRBD1. Germline V gives CDR1 SSHAT, CDR2 FNYEAQ (reference sequence). The CDR3 is 13 residues long. DNA of the CDR3: TGTGCTAGCAGCCGGGACAGCCAAGAGACCCAGTACTTC. Encoded protein: CASSRDSQETQYF.

The chain is built from TRBV5-4 and TRBJ1-4, with a possible D match to TRBD1 (6 bases). V was pared by 3 bases and J by 5 bases, with 14 bases between. This CDR3 contains 15 residues. Looked up from germline, CDR1 is SGHNT and CDR2 is YYREEE (reference sequence). The CDR3 protein is CASSSPRGGNEKLFF. The CDR3 DNA follows: TGTGCCAGCAGCTCCCCCAGGGGCGGGAATGAAAAACTGTTTTTT. The variable domain in full, completed from reference TRBV5-4 and TRBJ1-4, reads ETGVTQSPTHLIKTRGQQVTLRCSSQSGHNTVSWYQQALGQGPQFIFQYYREEENGRGNFPPRFSGLQFPNYSSELNVNALELDDSALYLCASSSPRGGNEKLFFGSGTQLSVL.

The rearrangement joins TRBV19 to TRBJ2-2; the match to TRBD2 covers 11 bases. The CDR3 is made up of 16 amino acids. After removal of 6 bases from V and 0 bases from J, the junction contained 3 bases not matched to a gene. CDR1 LNHDA and CDR2 SQIVND come from the germline V gene (reference sequence). The CDR3 nucleotides are TGTGCCAGTAGCTCACTAGCGGGGGCGAACACCGGGGAGCTGTTTTTT. Encoded protein: CASSSLAGANTGELFF.

This sequence joins TRBV6-2 or TRBV6-3 and TRBJ1-5; 8 nucleotides match TRBD1. This CDR3 region has 14 residues. Trimming took 5 bases from V and 7 from J; bases not matched to a gene: 7. The V gene's germline CDR1 is MNHEY and CDR2 SVGEGT. The DNA for the CDR3 is TGTGCCAGCAGTACCGGGACAGGCGGGCAGCCCCAGCATTTT. Amino acid sequence: CASSTGTGGQPQHF.

This clone was detected only a few times. The chain combines TRBV5-6 with TRBJ1-4; TRBD1 agrees at 11 bases. In germline, CDR1 is SGHDT, CDR2 YYEEEE. After removal of 4 bases from V and 6 bases from J, the junction contained 8 bases not matched to a gene. This CDR3 region has 16 residues. The CDR3 is CASSPHRTGGDEKLFF. The DNA for the CDR3 is TGTGCCAGCAGCCCCCACCGGACAGGGGGCGATGAAAAACTGTTTTTT.

The chain recombines TRBV7-6 with TRBJ1-1, with TRBD1 as a possible D gene (6 bases). The CDR3 length is 15 residues. Germline V gene lookup returns CDR1 SGHVS and CDR2 FNYEAQ. V lost 4 bases, J lost 1 base, and 13 bases lay in between. The CDR3 loop reads CASSSAGTPNTEAFF. CDR3 DNA sequence: TGTGCCAGCAGCTCTGCCGGGACACCGAACACTGAAGCTTTCTTT.

J is TRBJ2-7 and V is TRBV9, with TRBD2 as a possible D gene (5 bases). Between the trimmed V and J ends, which lost 2 bases and 2 bases, there was a span of 14 bases. Germline V CDR1 and CDR2: SGDLS, YYNGEE. The CDR3 is 15 residues long. The DNA of the CDR3 is TGTGCCAGCAGCGTGGGCGAAGCGGCCGCCTACGAGCAGTACTTC. It is translated as CASSVGEAAAYEQYF.

The chain joins TRBV3-1 (or the pseudogene TRBV3-2) to TRBJ1-6, with D maybe TRBD1 (6 bases). V was shortened by 0 bases and J by 5 bases, with 11 bases between the two germline ends. The CDR3 totals 16 residues. In germline, CDR1 is LGHDT, CDR2 YNNKEL (reference sequence). CDR3 in DNA: TGTGCCAGCAGCCAAGATTCGGCAGGGGATAATTCACCCCTCCACTTT. This encodes CASSQDSAGDNSPLHF.

The chain recombines TRBV9 with TRBJ1-2, with 7 bases identical to TRBD1. V lost 4 bases and J lost 2; bases outside the gene matches: 14. This CDR3 comprises 17 residues. The V gene's germline CDR1 is SGDLS and CDR2 YYNGEE. CDR3 in amino acids: CASSLASRQGGNYGYTF. CDR3 sequence (DNA): TGTGCCAGCAGCCTAGCTTCCAGACAGGGCGGGAACTATGGCTACACCTTC.

V usage is TRBV6-1 and J usage is TRBJ2-1, with TRBD2 matching over 10 bases. The V and J ends lost 4 bases and 7 bases, in that order; junction bases with no gene match: 10. From germline, CDR1 is MNHNS and CDR2 SASEGT. This CDR3 is built from 16 residues. CDR3 region: CASSVERGGRENEQFF. CDR3 bases: TGTGCCAGCAGTGTGGAGCGGGGGGGCCGAGAGAATGAGCAGTTCTTC.

This clone showed up just a few times. The chain recombines TRBV2 with TRBJ1-6, with 9 bases matching TRBD1. Germline trimming cut 7 bases from V and 2 bases from J; bases unmatched to any gene: 6. Germline V CDR1 and CDR2: SNHLY, FYNNEI. The CDR3 is 16 amino acids. The CDR3: CASNLDRGAYNSPLHF. CDR3 nucleotide sequence: TGTGCCAGCAATCTGGACAGGGGTGCCTATAATTCACCCCTCCACTTT.

J is TRBJ2-7 and V is TRBV7-8; TRBD2 agrees at 7 bases. V dropped 5 bases and J dropped 1; count of bases not matched to a gene: 17. Looked up from germline, CDR1 is SGHVS and CDR2 is FQNEAQ. CDR3 length: 18 residues. The CDR3 sequence is CASSPGRSSGVSSYEQYF. As DNA, the CDR3 is TGTGCCAGCAGCCCGGGCAGGTCGAGCGGGGTTAGTTCCTACGAGCAGTACTTC.